This T cell receptor beta chain was sequenced during a study of CD8 T cells in ankylosing spondylitis. Broader study findings: A TCR beta motif made of about eight highly homologous variants seemed typical of ankylosing spondylitis blood. Disease-linked clones reportedly showed significant enrichment in matched ankylosing spondylitis synovial fluid. Past research had described some motif variants in reactive arthritis synovial fluid and blood.

Germline CDR1 and CDR2: KGHDR and SFDVKD. This CDR3 contains 16 residues. With V trimmed by 4 bases and J by 2 bases, 5 bases remained unmatched. This clonotype was seen ten or more times. Its specificity is unknown. Making the TCR beta libraries involved quantitative 5'-RACE with molecular barcodes. TCRdb re-analysed the 5' RACE reads in MiXCR, keeping a single row per CDR3 protein. The sample consists of 120,000 to 150,000 distinct CDR3 sequences, more than 7% of them appearing once. Input material: synovial fluid, either unsorted or a sorted T cell fraction (not recorded which). The gene calls are TRBV24-1 and TRBJ2-1; 9 positions match TRBD1. The sequence was obtained from a male donor with ankylosing spondylitis. The CDR3 loop reads CATSESDRGTYNEQFF. The CDR3 DNA is TGTGCCACCAGTGAATCGGACAGGGGCACCTACAATGAGCAGTTCTTC.